These T cell receptor beta chains were read from a single sample in a study of blood T cell repertoires in COVID-19. Sequencing was performed with immunoSEQ multiplex PCR; in TCRdb, only in-frame clones are kept and a portion is missing. The table has about 230,000 clones, roughly 89% seen once. Input material: PBMCs or T cells enriched from blood (not recorded which). These receptors were obtained from a woman aged 25 to 39 with acute COVID-19. The CDR3 runs from the conserved cysteine through the conserved F or W. D genes are given only for firm matches. The listing skips clone size in some rows; elsewhere it reads once, few, many or a size class.

size: .
J: TRBJ2-1
D: .
V: TRBV15
CDR3: CATSPGGGFYNEQFF
DNA: TGTGCCACCAGCCCTGGAGGGGGCTTCTACAATGAGCAGTTCTTC

size: .
J: TRBJ2-5
D: TRBD2
V: TRBV19
CDR3: CASSIRASGEETQYF
DNA: TGTGCCAGTAGTATAAGGGCTAGCGGGGAAGAGACCCAGTACTTC

size: .
J: TRBJ2-7
D: .
V: TRBV29-1
CDR3: CSVSPDSGWAYEQYF
DNA: TGCAGCGTTTCTCCGGACTCCGGATGGGCCTACGAGCAGTACTTC

size: .
J: TRBJ1-1
D: TRBD1
V: TRBV7-2
CDR3: CASSSSGTEATEAFF
DNA: TGTGCCAGCAGCTCATCCGGGACAGAGGCGACTGAAGCTTTCTTT

size: once
J: TRBJ2-6
D: TRBD1
V: TRBV24-1
CDR3: CATSARDRGTGANVLTF
DNA: TGTGCCACCAGTGCGCGGGACAGGGGGACGGGGGCCAACGTCCTGACTTTC

size: .
J: TRBJ2-1
D: TRBD2
V: TRBV7-7
CDR3: CASSLGGTTYNEQFF
DNA: TGTGCCAGCAGCTTAGGGGGGACTACGTACAATGAGCAGTTCTTC

size: .
J: TRBJ2-5
D: TRBD1
V: TRBV29-1
CDR3: CSATGGLWETQYF
DNA: TGCAGCGCGACAGGGGGGTTGTGGGAGACCCAGTACTTC

size: .
J: TRBJ1-2
D: TRBD1
V: TRBV3-1/TRBV3-2
CDR3: CASSHLTGGNYGYTF
DNA: TGTGCCAGCAGCCACTTAACAGGGGGCAACTATGGCTACACCTTC

size: .
J: TRBJ1-2
D: .
V: TRBV5-5
CDR3: CASSPPGGEGNGYTF
DNA: TGTGCCAGCAGCCCACCCGGGGGAGAAGGAAATGGCTACACCTTC

size: .
J: TRBJ1-2
D: TRBD1
V: TRBV5-1
CDR3: CASSRGQGEGYTF
DNA: TGCGCCAGCAGCAGGGGACAGGGGGAAGGCTACACCTTC

size: .
J: TRBJ1-1
D: .
V: TRBV7-6
CDR3: CASSKPTGRNTEAFF
DNA: TGTGCCAGCAGCAAACCGACGGGGAGGAACACTGAAGCTTTCTTT

size: .
J: TRBJ2-1
D: .
V: TRBV7-9
CDR3: CASTSMNEQFF
DNA: TGTGCCAGTACTTCTATGAATGAGCAGTTCTTC

size: .
J: TRBJ2-7
D: TRBD2
V: TRBV28
CDR3: CASRSTGTSNFYEQYF
DNA: TGTGCCAGCAGATCAACCGGGACTAGCAATTTTTACGAGCAGTACTTC

size: .
J: TRBJ1-4
D: .
V: TRBV28
CDR3: CASRIGGYTNEKLFF
DNA: TGTGCCAGTAGAATCGGAGGCTACACTAATGAAAAACTGTTTTTT

size: once
J: TRBJ1-5
D: .
V: TRBV10-3
CDR3: CAISHSNSNQPQHF
DNA: TGTGCCATCAGTCACTCGAATAGCAATCAGCCCCAGCATTTT

size: .
J: TRBJ1-1
D: .
V: TRBV30
CDR3: CAWSSMNTEAFF
DNA: TGTGCCTGGAGTTCAATGAACACTGAAGCTTTCTTT

size: .
J: TRBJ2-3
D: TRBD2
V: TRBV5-1
CDR3: CASSFPESGGPGADTQYF
DNA: TGCGCCAGCAGCTTTCCGGAAAGCGGGGGCCCGGGGGCAGATACGCAGTATTTT

size: .
J: TRBJ2-5
D: .
V: TRBV27
CDR3: CASSLFTGREETQYF
DNA: TGTGCCAGCAGTTTATTTACAGGGAGGGAAGAGACCCAGTACTTC

size: .
J: TRBJ1-1
D: .
V: TRBV18
CDR3: CASSPSRDTEAFF
DNA: TGTGCCAGCTCACCCTCCAGGGACACTGAAGCTTTCTTT

size: .
J: TRBJ2-7
D: TRBD1
V: TRBV19
CDR3: CASSPTGQTSYEQYF
DNA: TGTGCCAGTAGTCCGACGGGACAGACCTCCTACGAGCAGTACTTC

size: .
J: TRBJ2-1
D: TRBD1
V: TRBV5-6
CDR3: CASSPGGTYGTGNNEQFF
DNA: TGTGCCAGCAGCCCAGGGGGGACCTACGGGACAGGGAACAATGAGCAGTTCTTC

size: .
J: TRBJ2-3
D: TRBD2
V: TRBV15
CDR3: CATSSGPTSGVSTDTQYF
DNA: TGTGCCACCAGCAGCGGGCCTACTAGCGGGGTTAGCACAGATACGCAGTATTTT

size: .
J: TRBJ2-3
D: TRBD2
V: TRBV28
CDR3: CASSLLAGYTDTQYF
DNA: TGTGCCAGCAGTTTACTAGCGGGGTACACAGATACGCAGTATTTT